This T cell receptor beta chain stems from a study of tumor-infiltrating lymphocytes in oesophageal squamous cell carcinoma. TCRdb redid the calling of the PCR reads with MiXCR, one entry per CDR3 protein. This table holds 7,000 to 9,000 distinct CDR3 sequences, roughly 14% found once. This clonotype was seen at least ten times. This clonotype originated in a male donor with esophageal squamous cell carcinoma. The sequenced sample was blood.

The DNA for the CDR3 is TGTGCCAGCAGCGGGCCTTCCCACTCCTACGAGCAGTACTTC. This encodes CASSGPSHSYEQYF. This chain joins TRBV5-6 and TRBJ2-1; the D is unclear. The J call may be in error: the DNA end matches TRBJ2-7 better. CDR1 and CDR2 (germline): SGHDT, YYEEEE. This CDR3 spans 14 amino acids.